One and the same sample provided the 2 T cell receptor beta chains below, sequenced in a study of control samples from healthy donors and cancer patients. Only in-frame clones appear in the TCRdb table, and some are missing; sequencing was by immunoSEQ multiplex PCR. The sample yields about 190,000 clones, roughly nine tenths seen once. The sequencing input was blood. The receptors were sampled from a man younger than 40 in good health.

This chain uses TRBV4-1 with TRBJ2-3; 8 nucleotides align to TRBD2. There are 12 residues in the CDR3. CDR1 MGHRA and CDR2 YSYEKL come from the germline V gene. The junction had 0 bases not matched to a gene; V was cut back by 4 bases and J by 6 bases. CDR3 DNA sequence: TGCGCCAGCAGCCTAGCGGGGGATACGCAGTATTTT. Translated: CASSLAGDTQYF.

The chain joins TRBV13 to TRBJ2-5, with D perhaps given as TRBD1 or TRBD2 (6 bases each). The CDR3 consists of 14 residues. Germline V CDR1 and CDR2: PRHDT, FYEKMQ (reference sequence). V lost 6 bases to trimming and J lost 3 bases, with 14 bases between them. This chain's CDR3 is CASRRRGEKETQYF. The CDR3 DNA reads TGTGCCAGCAGGAGAAGGGGGGAAAAAGAGACCCAGTACTTC.